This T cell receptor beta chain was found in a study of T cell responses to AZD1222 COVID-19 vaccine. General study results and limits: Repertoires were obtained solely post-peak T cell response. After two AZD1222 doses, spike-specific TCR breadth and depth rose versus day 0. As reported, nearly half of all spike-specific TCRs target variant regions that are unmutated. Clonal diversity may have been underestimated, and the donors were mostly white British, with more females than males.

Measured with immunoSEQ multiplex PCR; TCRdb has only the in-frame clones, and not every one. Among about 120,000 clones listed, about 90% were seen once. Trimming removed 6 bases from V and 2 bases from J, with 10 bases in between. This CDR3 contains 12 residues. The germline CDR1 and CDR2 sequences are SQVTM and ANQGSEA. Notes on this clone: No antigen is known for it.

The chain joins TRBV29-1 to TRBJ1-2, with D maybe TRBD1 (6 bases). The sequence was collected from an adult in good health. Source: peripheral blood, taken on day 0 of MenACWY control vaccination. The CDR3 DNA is TGCAGCGTGGCGACAGGAAACTATGGCTACACCTTC. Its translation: CSVATGNYGYTF.